This T cell receptor (beta chain) is from a study of T cell responses to AZD1222 COVID-19 vaccine. General study results and limits: There were vaccine-associated CD4 TCRs across spike, dominant at 160-218 and 743-854. There were mostly white British donors and more females than males, and clonal diversity was possibly underestimated. Repertoire sampling happened only post peak T cell response.

This clone appeared a single time. Its antigen remains unidentified. Trimming took 5 bases from V and 5 from J; bases not matched to a gene: 7. The CDR3 length is 14 residues. CDR1 and CDR2 (germline): MDHEN, SYDVKM. Generated by immunoSEQ multiplex PCR, the TCRdb table keeps only in-frame clones and is missing some. The sample lists about 72,000 clones, 80% to 90% seen once, with about 28% in the top ten. The receptor's source is an adult who received the AZD1222 COVID-19 vaccine. The chain couples TRBV28 to TRBJ1-2, with TRBD1 identical over 8 bases. This material consisted of peripheral blood, taken 28 days after the second AZD1222 dose. This CDR3 is CASSPGQAMYGYTF. The CDR3 DNA sequence: TGTGCCAGCAGTCCGGGACAGGCCATGTATGGCTACACCTTC.